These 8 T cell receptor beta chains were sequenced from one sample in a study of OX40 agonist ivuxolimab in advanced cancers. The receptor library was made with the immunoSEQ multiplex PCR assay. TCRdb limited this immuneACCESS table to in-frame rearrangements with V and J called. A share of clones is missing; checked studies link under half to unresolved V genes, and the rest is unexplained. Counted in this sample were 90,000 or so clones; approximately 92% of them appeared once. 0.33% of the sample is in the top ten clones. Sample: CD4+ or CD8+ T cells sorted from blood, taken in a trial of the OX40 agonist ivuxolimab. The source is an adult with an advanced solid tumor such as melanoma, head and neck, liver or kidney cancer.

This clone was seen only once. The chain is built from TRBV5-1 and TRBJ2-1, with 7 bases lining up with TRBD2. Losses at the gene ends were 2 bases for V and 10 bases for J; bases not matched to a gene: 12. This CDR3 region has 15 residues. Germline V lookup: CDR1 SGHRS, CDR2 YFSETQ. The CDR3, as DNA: TGCGCCAGCAGCTTCAGCGGGACGGAAACAGGAGAGCAGTTCTTC. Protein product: CASSFSGTETGEQFF.

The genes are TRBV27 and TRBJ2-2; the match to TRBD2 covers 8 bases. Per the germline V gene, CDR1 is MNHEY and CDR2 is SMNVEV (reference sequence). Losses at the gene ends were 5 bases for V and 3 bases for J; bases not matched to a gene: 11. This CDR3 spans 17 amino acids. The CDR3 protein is CASSPLGAGDHTGELFF. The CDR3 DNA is TGTGCCAGCAGTCCTCTGGGAGCGGGGGACCACACCGGGGAGCTGTTTTTT.

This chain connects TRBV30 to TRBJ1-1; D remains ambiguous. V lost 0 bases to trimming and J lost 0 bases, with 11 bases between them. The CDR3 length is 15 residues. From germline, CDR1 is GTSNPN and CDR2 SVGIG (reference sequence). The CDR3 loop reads CAWSVLSFLNTEAFF. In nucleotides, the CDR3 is TGTGCCTGGAGTGTTTTATCGTTCCTGAACACTGAAGCTTTCTTT.

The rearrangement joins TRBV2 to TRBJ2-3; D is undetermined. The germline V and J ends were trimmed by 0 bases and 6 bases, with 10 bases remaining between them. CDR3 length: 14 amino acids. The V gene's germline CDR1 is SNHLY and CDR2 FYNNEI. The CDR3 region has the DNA TGTGCCAGCAGTGAAGCGTCTTTCGCGGATACGCAGTATTTT. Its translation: CASSEASFADTQYF.

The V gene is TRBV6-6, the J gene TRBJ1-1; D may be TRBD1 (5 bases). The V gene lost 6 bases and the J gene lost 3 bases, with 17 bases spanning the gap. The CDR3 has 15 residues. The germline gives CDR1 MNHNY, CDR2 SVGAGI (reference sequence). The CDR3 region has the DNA TGTGCCAGCAGATCCGAGAGGGGCGGCGACACTGAAGCTTTCTTT. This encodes CASRSERGGDTEAFF.

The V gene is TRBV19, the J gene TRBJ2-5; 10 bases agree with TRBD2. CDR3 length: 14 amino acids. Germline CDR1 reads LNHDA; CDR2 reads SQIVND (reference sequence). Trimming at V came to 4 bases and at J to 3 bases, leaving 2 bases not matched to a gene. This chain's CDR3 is CASSSTSGKETQYF. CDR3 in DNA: TGTGCCAGTAGTAGTACTAGCGGGAAAGAGACCCAGTACTTC.

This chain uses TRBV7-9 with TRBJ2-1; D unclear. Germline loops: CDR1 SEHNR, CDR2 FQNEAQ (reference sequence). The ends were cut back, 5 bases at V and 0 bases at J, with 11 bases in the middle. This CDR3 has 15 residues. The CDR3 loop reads CASSDGPRSYNEQFF. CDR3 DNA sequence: TGTGCCAGCAGCGATGGACCGCGCTCCTACAATGAGCAGTTCTTC.

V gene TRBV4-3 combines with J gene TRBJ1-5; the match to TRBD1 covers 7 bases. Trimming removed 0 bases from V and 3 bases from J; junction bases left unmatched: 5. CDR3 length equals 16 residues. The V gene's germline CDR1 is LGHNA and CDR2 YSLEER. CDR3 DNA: TGCGCCAGCAGCCAAGATATAGGACAGGCCAATCAGCCCCAGCATTTT. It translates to CASSQDIGQANQPQHF.